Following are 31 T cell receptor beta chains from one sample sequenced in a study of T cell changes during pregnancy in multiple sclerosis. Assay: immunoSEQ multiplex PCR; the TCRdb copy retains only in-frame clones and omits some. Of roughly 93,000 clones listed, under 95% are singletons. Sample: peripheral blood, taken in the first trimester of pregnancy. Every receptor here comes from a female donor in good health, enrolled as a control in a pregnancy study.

CDR3 sequence: CASSFTGGNTEAFF. CDR3 nucleotide sequence: TGTGCCAGCAGTTTTACAGGGGGGAACACTGAAGCTTTCTTT. V gene TRBV27 combines with J gene TRBJ1-1; 8 nucleotides agree with TRBD1. The V gene end was trimmed by 3 bases and the J gene end by 1 base; junction bases not matched to a gene: 1. The CDR3 sequence is 14 residues long. Germline assignment: CDR1 MNHEY and CDR2 SMNVEV (reference sequence).

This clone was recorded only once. The CDR3 nucleotides are TGTGCCAGCAGCTTAATCCGGACAGGGGGGGGCACTGAAGCTTTCTTT. Protein product: CASSLIRTGGGTEAFF. This chain connects TRBV7-9 to TRBJ1-1; 10 nucleotides agree with TRBD1. The CDR3 sequence is 16 residues long. Germline CDR1 and CDR2: SEHNR and FQNEAQ (reference sequence). V was clipped by 2 bases and J by 4 bases; unmatched bases: 7.

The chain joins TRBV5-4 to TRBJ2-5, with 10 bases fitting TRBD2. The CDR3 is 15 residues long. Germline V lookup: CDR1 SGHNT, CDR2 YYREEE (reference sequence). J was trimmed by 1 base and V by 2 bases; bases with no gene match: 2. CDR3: CASSFPSGGQETQYF. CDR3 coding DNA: TGTGCCAGCAGCTTTCCTAGCGGGGGCCAAGAGACCCAGTACTTC.

The CDR3 region has the DNA TGTGCCAGCAGCTTGGTCGGGTCCCAAGAGACCCAGTACTTC. This translates into CASSLVGSQETQYF. The J gene is TRBJ2-5, the V gene TRBV5-4; D remains ambiguous. The V and J ends lost 0 bases and 1 base respectively, with 7 bases between them. Germline V gives CDR1 SGHNT, CDR2 YYREEE (reference sequence). This CDR3 is 14 amino acids long.

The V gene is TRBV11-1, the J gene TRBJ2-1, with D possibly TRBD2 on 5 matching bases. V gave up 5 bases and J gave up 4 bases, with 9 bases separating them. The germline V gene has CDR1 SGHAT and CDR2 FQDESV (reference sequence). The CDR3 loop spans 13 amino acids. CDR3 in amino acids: CASSARGYNEQFF. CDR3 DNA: TGTGCCAGCAGCGCCCGGGGATACAATGAGCAGTTCTTC.

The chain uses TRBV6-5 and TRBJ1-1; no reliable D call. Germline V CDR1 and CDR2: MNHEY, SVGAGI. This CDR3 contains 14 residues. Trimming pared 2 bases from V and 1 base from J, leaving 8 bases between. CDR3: CASSYGQQNTEAFF. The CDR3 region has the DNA TGTGCCAGCAGTTACGGGCAACAGAACACTGAAGCTTTCTTT.

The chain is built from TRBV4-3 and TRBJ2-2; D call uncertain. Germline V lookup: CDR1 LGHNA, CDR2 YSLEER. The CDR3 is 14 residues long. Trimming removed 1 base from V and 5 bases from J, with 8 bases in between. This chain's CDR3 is CASSQGFQTGELFF. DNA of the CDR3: TGCGCCAGCAGCCAAGGGTTCCAGACCGGGGAGCTGTTTTTT.

The DNA for the CDR3 is TGCAGGGGGGCTTATGGCTACACCTTC. Its translation: CRGAYGYTF. The chain has TRBV20-1 and TRBJ1-2; possibly TRBD1 for D (6 bases). Germline CDR1 reads DFQATT; CDR2 reads SNEGSKA (reference sequence). This CDR3 spans 9 amino acids.

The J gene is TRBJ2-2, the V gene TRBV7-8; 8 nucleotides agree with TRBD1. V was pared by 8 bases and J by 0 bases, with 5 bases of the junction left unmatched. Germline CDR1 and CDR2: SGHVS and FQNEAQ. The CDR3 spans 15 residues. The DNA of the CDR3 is TGTGCCAGCCGACAGGGGCGATCGAACACCGGGGAGCTGTTTTTT. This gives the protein CASRQGRSNTGELFF.

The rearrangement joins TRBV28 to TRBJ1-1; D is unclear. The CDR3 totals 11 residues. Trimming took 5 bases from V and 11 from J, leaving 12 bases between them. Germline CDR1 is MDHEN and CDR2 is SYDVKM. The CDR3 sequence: CASSAEVSAFF. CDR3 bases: TGTGCCAGCAGTGCAGAGGTTTCGGCTTTCTTT. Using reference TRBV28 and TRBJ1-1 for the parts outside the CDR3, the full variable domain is DVKVTQSSRYLVKRTGEKVFLECVQDMDHENMFWYRQDPGLGLRLIYFSYDVKMKEKGDIPEGYSVSREKKERFSLILESASTNQTSMYLCASSAEVSAFFGQGTRLTVV.

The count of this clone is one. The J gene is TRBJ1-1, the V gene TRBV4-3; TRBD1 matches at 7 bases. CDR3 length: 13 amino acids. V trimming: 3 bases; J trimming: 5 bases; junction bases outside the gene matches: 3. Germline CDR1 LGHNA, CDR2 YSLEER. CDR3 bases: TGCGCCAGCAGCCAGGACAGGCTGACTGAAGCTTTCTTT. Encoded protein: CASSQDRLTEAFF.

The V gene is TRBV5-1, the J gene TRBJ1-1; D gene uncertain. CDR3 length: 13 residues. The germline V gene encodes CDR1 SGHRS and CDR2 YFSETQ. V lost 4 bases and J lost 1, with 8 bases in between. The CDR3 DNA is TGCGCCAGCAGCCCTGAGGGGAACACTGAAGCTTTCTTT. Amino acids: CASSPEGNTEAFF. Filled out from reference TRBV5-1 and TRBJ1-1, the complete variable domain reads KAGVTQTPRYLIKTRGQQVTLSCSPISGHRSVSWYQQTPGQGLQFLFEYFSETQRNKGNFPGRFSGRQFSNSRSEMNVSTLELGDSALYLCASSPEGNTEAFFGQGTRLTVV.

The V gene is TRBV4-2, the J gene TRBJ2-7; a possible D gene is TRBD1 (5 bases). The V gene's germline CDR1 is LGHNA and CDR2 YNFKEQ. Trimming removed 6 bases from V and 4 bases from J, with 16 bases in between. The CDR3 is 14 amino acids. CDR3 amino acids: CASSPDKGSYEQYF. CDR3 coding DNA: TGTGCCAGCAGTCCGGACAAGGGTAGTTACGAGCAGTACTTC.

For the CDR3, the DNA is TGTGCCAGCAGCTCGATAGCGGGGGCCCCGGCCGGGGAGCTGTTTTTT. Its protein product is CASSSIAGAPAGELFF. This chain links TRBV7-2 with TRBJ2-2; 9 positions agree with TRBD2. Germline assignment: CDR1 SGHTA and CDR2 FQGNSA. V trimming: 4 bases; J trimming: 6 bases; junction bases outside the gene matches: 9. CDR3 length: 16 residues.

The CDR3 reads CASSDSGLTGNQETQYF. CDR3 sequence (DNA): TGTGCCAGCAGTGATTCGGGCCTGACAGGGAACCAAGAGACCCAGTACTTC. This rearrangement joins TRBV2 to TRBJ2-5; 7 nucleotides match TRBD1. With 3 bases clipped from V and 0 bases from J, the junction kept 10 bases outside the gene matches. CDR1 is SNHLY, CDR2 FYNNEI, per germline. CDR3 size: 17 residues.

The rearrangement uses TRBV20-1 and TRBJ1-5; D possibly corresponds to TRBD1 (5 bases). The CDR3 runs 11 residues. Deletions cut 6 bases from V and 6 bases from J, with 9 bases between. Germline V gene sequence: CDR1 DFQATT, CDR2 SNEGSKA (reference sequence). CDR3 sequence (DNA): TGCAGTGCGGGGGGGTTTCAGCCCCAGCATTTT. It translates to CSAGGFQPQHF.

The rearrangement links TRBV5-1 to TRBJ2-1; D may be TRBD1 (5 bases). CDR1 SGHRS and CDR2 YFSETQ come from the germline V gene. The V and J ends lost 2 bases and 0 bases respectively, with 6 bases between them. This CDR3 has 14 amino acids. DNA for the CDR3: TGCGCCAGCAGCTTACAGGCCTCCTACAATGAGCAGTTCTTC. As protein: CASSLQASYNEQFF.

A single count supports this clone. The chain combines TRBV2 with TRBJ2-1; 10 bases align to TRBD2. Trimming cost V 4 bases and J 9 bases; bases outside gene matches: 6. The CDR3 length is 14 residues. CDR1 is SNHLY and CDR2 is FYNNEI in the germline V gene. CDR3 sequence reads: CASSGGTSVGEQFF. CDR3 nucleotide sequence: TGTGCCAGCAGTGGAGGGACTAGCGTTGGTGAGCAGTTCTTC.

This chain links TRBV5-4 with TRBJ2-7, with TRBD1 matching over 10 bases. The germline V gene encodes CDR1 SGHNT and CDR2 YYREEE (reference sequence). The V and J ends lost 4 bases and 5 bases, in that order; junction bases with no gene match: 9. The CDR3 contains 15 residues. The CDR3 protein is CASSAWTGGTDEQYF. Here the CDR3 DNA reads TGTGCCAGCAGCGCCTGGACAGGGGGAACAGACGAGCAGTACTTC.

CDR3 coding DNA: TGTGCCAGCACCCCCGGGGTACAGCGGGGGCCGAACACCGGGGAGCTGTTTTTT. Protein: CASTPGVQRGPNTGELFF. This rearrangement joins TRBV25-1 to TRBJ2-2; 8 bases match TRBD2. V lost 7 bases and J lost 0; bases outside the gene matches: 13. This CDR3 region has 18 residues. CDR1 is MGHDK, CDR2 SYGVNS, per germline.

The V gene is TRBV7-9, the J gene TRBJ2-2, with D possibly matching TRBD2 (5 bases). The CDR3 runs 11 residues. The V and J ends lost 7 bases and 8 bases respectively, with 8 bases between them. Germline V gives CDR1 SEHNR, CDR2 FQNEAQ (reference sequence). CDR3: CASKGSGELFF. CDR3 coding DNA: TGTGCCAGCAAAGGGAGTGGGGAGCTGTTTTTT.

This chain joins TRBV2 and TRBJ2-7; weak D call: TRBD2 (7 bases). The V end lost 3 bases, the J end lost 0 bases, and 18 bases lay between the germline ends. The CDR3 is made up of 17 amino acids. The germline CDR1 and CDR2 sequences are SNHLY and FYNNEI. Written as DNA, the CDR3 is TGTGCCAGCAGTGAGGACGAAGGGGGGGACTTCTCCTACGAGCAGTACTTC. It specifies CASSEDEGGDFSYEQYF.

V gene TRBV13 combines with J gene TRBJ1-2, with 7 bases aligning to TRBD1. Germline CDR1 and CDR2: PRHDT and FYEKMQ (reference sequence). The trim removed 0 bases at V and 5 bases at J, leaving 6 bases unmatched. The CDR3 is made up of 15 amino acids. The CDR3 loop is CASSLGEGARYGYTF. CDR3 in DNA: TGTGCCAGCAGCTTAGGGGAGGGGGCGCGGTATGGCTACACCTTC.

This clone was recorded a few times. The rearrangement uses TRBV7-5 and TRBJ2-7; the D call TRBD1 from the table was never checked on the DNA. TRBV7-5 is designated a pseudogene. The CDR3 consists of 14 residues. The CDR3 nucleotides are TGTGCCAGAAGCTTACCCAGGGACAGCCGGAAGCAGTACTTC. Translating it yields CARSLPRDSRKQYF.

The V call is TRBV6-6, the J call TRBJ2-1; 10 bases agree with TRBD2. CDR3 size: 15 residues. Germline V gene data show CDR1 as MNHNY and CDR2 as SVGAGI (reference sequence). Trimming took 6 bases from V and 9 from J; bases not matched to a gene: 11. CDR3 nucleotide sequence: TGTGCCAGCAGCAGCCGCAGCGGGGGGGCGAGTGAGCAGTTCTTC. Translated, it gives CASSSRSGGASEQFF.

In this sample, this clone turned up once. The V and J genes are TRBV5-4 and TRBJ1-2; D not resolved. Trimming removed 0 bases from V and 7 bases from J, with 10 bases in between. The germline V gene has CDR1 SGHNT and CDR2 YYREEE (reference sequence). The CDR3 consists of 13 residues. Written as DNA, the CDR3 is TGTGCCAGCAGCTTGGGTCAGATTGGTGGCTACACCTTC. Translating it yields CASSLGQIGGYTF.

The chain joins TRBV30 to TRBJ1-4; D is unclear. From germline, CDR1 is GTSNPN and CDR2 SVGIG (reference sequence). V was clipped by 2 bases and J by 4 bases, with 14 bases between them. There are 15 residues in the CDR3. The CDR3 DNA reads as TGTGCCTGGAGTACGGACTCAAGCCTTAATGAAAAACTGTTTTTT. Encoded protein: CAWSTDSSLNEKLFF.

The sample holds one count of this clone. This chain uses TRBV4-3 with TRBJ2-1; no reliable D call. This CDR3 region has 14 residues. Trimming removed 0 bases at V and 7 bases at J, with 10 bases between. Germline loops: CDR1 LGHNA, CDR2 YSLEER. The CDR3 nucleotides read TGCGCCAGCAGCCAAGAATTAGCCCTTAATGAGCAGTTCTTC. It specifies CASSQELALNEQFF.

This CDR3 reads CASSPYERGTEAFF. CDR3 nucleotides: TGTGCCAGCAGCCCCTACGAGAGAGGCACTGAAGCTTTCTTT. This chain joins TRBV5-4 and TRBJ1-1; D uncertain. CDR3 size: 14 residues. Germline assignment: CDR1 SGHNT and CDR2 YYREEE (reference sequence). V shed 4 bases and J shed 4 bases, with 14 bases lying between them. Full variable domain (outside the CDR3, taken from reference TRBV5-4 and TRBJ1-1): ETGVTQSPTHLIKTRGQQVTLRCSSQSGHNTVSWYQQALGQGPQFIFQYYREEENGRGNFPPRFSGLQFPNYSSELNVNALELDDSALYLCASSPYERGTEAFFGQGTRLTVV.

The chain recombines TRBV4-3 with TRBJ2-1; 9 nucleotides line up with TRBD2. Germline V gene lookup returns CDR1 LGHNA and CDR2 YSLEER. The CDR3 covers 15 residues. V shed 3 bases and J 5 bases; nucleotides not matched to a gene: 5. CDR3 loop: CASSHASGDNNEQFF. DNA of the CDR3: TGCGCCAGCAGCCATGCTAGCGGGGACAACAATGAGCAGTTCTTC.

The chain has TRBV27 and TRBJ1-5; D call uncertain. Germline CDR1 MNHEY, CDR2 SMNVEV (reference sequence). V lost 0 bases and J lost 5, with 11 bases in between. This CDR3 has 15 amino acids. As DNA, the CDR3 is TGTGCCAGCAGTTTATCCGCGACACTCCATCAGCCCCAGCATTTT. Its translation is CASSLSATLHQPQHF.